The clone carrying this TCR beta chain has a handful of counts. The record originates from a study of CD8+ T cells in alopecia areata. Losses at the gene ends were 1 base for V and 8 bases for J; bases not matched to a gene: 7. Germline CDR1 reads LGHNT; CDR2 reads FRNRAP. This CDR3 is 15 amino acids long. Investigators isolated RNA and reverse transcribed it into cDNA to act as the sequencing template. Only in-frame clones appear in the TCRdb table, and some are missing; sequencing was by immunoSEQ multiplex PCR. The sample consists of 100,000 to 150,000 clones, roughly 50% of them appearing once. The chain combines TRBV12-5 with TRBJ1-4; 7 bases align to TRBD1. Sequencing used CD8+ T cells sorted from blood, obtained at week 0. This clonotype originated in a human donor with alopecia areata. CDR3 in DNA: TGTGCTAGTGGTTTGGGGACAGGAGGGCACGAAAAACTGTTTTTT. Translated, it gives CASGLGTGGHEKLFF. Full variable domain (outside the CDR3, taken from reference TRBV12-5 and TRBJ1-4): DARVTQTPRHKVTEMGQEVTMRCQPILGHNTVFWYRQTMMQGLELLAYFRNRAPLDDSGMPKDRFSAEMPDATLATLKIQPSEPRDSAVYFCASGLGTGGHEKLFFGSGTQLSVL.